This TCR beta chain was captured by sequencing in a study of patients and donors after allogeneic stem cell transplantation. The CDR3 contains 15 residues. The V gene lost 2 bases and the J gene lost 2 bases, with 11 bases spanning the gap. One entry per CDR3 protein, called by TCRdb with MiXCR from the RT-PCR reads. The sample lists 90,000 to 130,000 distinct CDR3 sequences, roughly 37% seen once, with more than 25% in the top ten. The table lists this clonotype with a few counts. V usage is TRBV12-3 or TRBV12-4 and J usage is TRBJ2-3; no firm D call. The sequencing sample was made of blood, either unsorted or a sorted T cell fraction (not recorded which). This sequence was found in a human donor who was either an allogeneic HSCT recipient or a stem cell or donor lymphocyte infusion donor (not recorded which). It is not recorded whose cells these are; they may come from a transplant donor. The DNA for the CDR3 is TGTGCCAGCAGTTTATACCCCGCGGTCACAGATACGCAGTATTTT. Translated, it gives CASSLYPAVTDTQYF.